These T cell receptor beta chains were read from a single sample in a study of OX40 agonist ivuxolimab in advanced cancers. The repertoire was sequenced with immunoSEQ multiplex PCR; TCRdb's copy has only in-frame clones and lacks some. This table holds tens of thousands of clones, 89% found once. Sequenced material: CD4+ or CD8+ T cells sorted from blood, taken in a trial of the OX40 agonist ivuxolimab. The receptor set was obtained from an adult with an advanced solid tumor such as melanoma, head and neck, liver or kidney cancer. Each CDR3 is given with its conserved first and last residue. D genes are given only for firm matches. Clone size is given for some rows only: seen once, a few or many times, or a class if the clone is expanded.

clone_size: -
v_call: TRBV7-9
j_call: TRBJ1-1
d_call: TRBD1
cdr3_aa: CASSPSGQGDEAFF
cdr3_nt: TGTGCCAGCAGCCCCTCTGGACAGGGGGATGAAGCTTTCTTT

clone_size: -
v_call: TRBV7-2
j_call: TRBJ2-3
d_call: -
cdr3_aa: CASSFLSGSTVDTQYF
cdr3_nt: TGTGCCAGCAGCTTTCTAAGCGGGTCGACGGTAGATACGCAGTATTTT

clone_size: -
v_call: TRBV19
j_call: TRBJ1-1
d_call: -
cdr3_aa: CASSARFRTEAFF
cdr3_nt: TGTGCCAGTAGTGCCCGGTTTAGGACTGAAGCTTTCTTT

clone_size: -
v_call: TRBV7-2
j_call: TRBJ1-4
d_call: TRBD1
cdr3_aa: CASSLVQGANEKLFF
cdr3_nt: TGTGCCAGCAGCTTAGTACAGGGGGCTAATGAAAAACTGTTTTTT

clone_size: few
v_call: TRBV5-4
j_call: TRBJ2-7
d_call: TRBD2
cdr3_aa: CASSFKLAGEEQYF
cdr3_nt: TGTGCCAGCAGCTTTAAGCTAGCGGGAGAAGAGCAGTACTTC

clone_size: -
v_call: TRBV7-9
j_call: TRBJ2-1
d_call: TRBD2
cdr3_aa: CASSPPGLAGVNEQFF
cdr3_nt: TGTGCCAGCAGCCCACCGGGACTAGCGGGAGTTAATGAGCAGTTCTTC

clone_size: -
v_call: TRBV11-2
j_call: TRBJ2-7
d_call: -
cdr3_aa: CASSKGVGGRSEQYF
cdr3_nt: TGTGCCAGCAGCAAGGGGGTCGGGGGGCGTAGCGAGCAGTACTTC

clone_size: -
v_call: TRBV15
j_call: TRBJ2-3
d_call: TRBD2
cdr3_aa: CATGAGTRVVTQYF
cdr3_nt: TGTGCCACCGGGGCAGGGACTAGAGTTGTTACGCAGTATTTT

clone_size: -
v_call: TRBV5-1
j_call: TRBJ2-5
d_call: TRBD1
cdr3_aa: CASSPGQGRETQYF
cdr3_nt: TGCGCCAGCAGCCCCGGACAGGGGCGGGAGACCCAGTACTTC

clone_size: -
v_call: TRBV2
j_call: TRBJ2-3
d_call: TRBD1
cdr3_aa: CASRGGADTQYF
cdr3_nt: TGTGCCAGCAGAGGGGGCGCGGATACGCAGTATTTT

clone_size: -
v_call: TRBV19
j_call: TRBJ1-3
d_call: -
cdr3_aa: CASSTRSSGNTIYF
cdr3_nt: TGTGCCAGTAGTACTCGGAGCTCTGGAAACACCATATATTTT

clone_size: -
v_call: TRBV4-1
j_call: TRBJ2-1
d_call: -
cdr3_aa: CASSQDYSGALPNEQFF
cdr3_nt: TGCGCCAGCAGCCAAGATTATTCAGGGGCCCTCCCCAATGAGCAGTTCTTC

clone_size: -
v_call: TRBV19
j_call: TRBJ2-1
d_call: TRBD1
cdr3_aa: CASSGTGGYNEQFF
cdr3_nt: TGTGCCAGTAGCGGGACAGGCGGGTACAATGAGCAGTTCTTC

clone_size: -
v_call: TRBV28
j_call: TRBJ1-1
d_call: -
cdr3_aa: CASEYPGLRKAFF
cdr3_nt: TGTGCCAGCGAATACCCCGGCCTCCGGAAGGCTTTCTTT

clone_size: -
v_call: TRBV28
j_call: TRBJ1-1
d_call: -
cdr3_aa: CASSSVAFMNTEAFF
cdr3_nt: TGTGCCAGCAGCTCCGTAGCTTTCATGAACACTGAAGCTTTCTTT

clone_size: -
v_call: TRBV14
j_call: TRBJ1-5
d_call: -
cdr3_aa: CASSRDGNQPQHF
cdr3_nt: TGTGCCAGCAGCCGGGACGGAAATCAGCCCCAGCATTTT

clone_size: -
v_call: TRBV6-1
j_call: TRBJ2-7
d_call: -
cdr3_aa: CASSDRAGMDYEQYF
cdr3_nt: TGTGCCAGCAGTGATCGAGCAGGGATGGACTACGAGCAGTACTTC

clone_size: -
v_call: TRBV7-2
j_call: TRBJ2-1
d_call: TRBD1
cdr3_aa: CASSFAGTGEGNEQFF
cdr3_nt: TGTGCCAGCAGCTTTGCCGGGACAGGGGAAGGCAATGAGCAGTTCTTC

clone_size: -
v_call: TRBV19
j_call: TRBJ1-2
d_call: -
cdr3_aa: CASSNPQYRGDYGYTF
cdr3_nt: TGTGCCAGTAGTAACCCCCAATATCGAGGGGACTATGGCTACACCTTC

clone_size: -
v_call: TRBV19
j_call: TRBJ2-7
d_call: -
cdr3_aa: CASSTRITYEQYF
cdr3_nt: TGTGCCAGTAGTACCAGAATCACATACGAGCAGTACTTC

clone_size: -
v_call: TRBV28
j_call: TRBJ1-2
d_call: -
cdr3_aa: CASSIAGAGYTF
cdr3_nt: TGTGCCAGCAGTATTGCAGGGGCCGGCTACACCTTC

clone_size: -
v_call: TRBV7-3
j_call: TRBJ2-2
d_call: TRBD2
cdr3_aa: CASSLLGTSGANTGELFF
cdr3_nt: TGTGCCAGCAGCTTACTCGGAACTAGCGGGGCTAACACCGGGGAGCTGTTTTTT

clone_size: once
v_call: TRBV29-1
j_call: TRBJ2-2
d_call: -
cdr3_aa: CSKTSTGELFF
cdr3_nt: TGCAGCAAAACCAGCACCGGGGAGCTGTTTTTT

clone_size: -
v_call: TRBV4-2
j_call: TRBJ2-1
d_call: TRBD2
cdr3_aa: CASSRMIAGGSYYNEQFF
cdr3_nt: TGTGCCAGCAGCCGGATGATAGCGGGGGGGTCTTATTACAATGAGCAGTTCTTC

clone_size: -
v_call: TRBV4-1
j_call: TRBJ2-6
d_call: -
cdr3_aa: CASSHIRQERLTSGANVLTF
cdr3_nt: TGCGCCAGCAGCCACATCCGACAGGAAAGGCTGACGTCTGGGGCCAACGTCCTGACTTTC

clone_size: -
v_call: TRBV30
j_call: TRBJ1-6
d_call: -
cdr3_aa: CAWRVNSPLHF
cdr3_nt: TGTGCCTGGAGGGTTAATTCACCCCTCCACTTT

clone_size: -
v_call: TRBV7-9
j_call: TRBJ1-4
d_call: -
cdr3_aa: CASSPRGQPFNEKLFF
cdr3_nt: TGTGCCAGCAGCCCCCGGGGACAACCTTTTAATGAAAAACTGTTTTTT

clone_size: -
v_call: TRBV6-5
j_call: TRBJ2-6
d_call: -
cdr3_aa: CASSGRLSGANVLTF
cdr3_nt: TGTGCCAGTTCCGGGCGCCTCTCTGGGGCCAACGTCCTGACTTTC

clone_size: -
v_call: TRBV19
j_call: TRBJ1-1
d_call: -
cdr3_aa: CASSILPNTEAFF
cdr3_nt: TGTGCCAGTAGTATACTCCCGAACACTGAAGCTTTCTTT

clone_size: few
v_call: TRBV4-1
j_call: TRBJ2-7
d_call: -
cdr3_aa: CASSRSDSEAYEQYF
cdr3_nt: TGCGCCAGCAGCCGATCGGACAGTGAGGCCTACGAGCAGTACTTC

clone_size: -
v_call: TRBV5-1
j_call: TRBJ2-3
d_call: -
cdr3_aa: CASSLLTGADTDTQYF
cdr3_nt: TGCGCCAGCAGCCTACTCACGGGGGCTGACACAGATACGCAGTATTTT

clone_size: -
v_call: TRBV7-2
j_call: TRBJ2-5
d_call: -
cdr3_aa: CASSSTGSLGQETQYF
cdr3_nt: TGTGCCAGCAGCTCAACAGGCTCTCTCGGCCAAGAGACCCAGTACTTC

clone_size: -
v_call: TRBV25-1
j_call: TRBJ1-5
d_call: -
cdr3_aa: CASSPSGDLPQHF
cdr3_nt: TGTGCCAGCAGCCCATCCGGGGACCTTCCCCAGCATTTT

clone_size: -
v_call: TRBV28
j_call: TRBJ2-5
d_call: TRBD1
cdr3_aa: CASSGQGQVQETQYF
cdr3_nt: TGTGCCAGCAGTGGTCAGGGACAGGTCCAAGAGACCCAGTACTTC

clone_size: -
v_call: TRBV6-1
j_call: TRBJ2-7
d_call: TRBD1
cdr3_aa: CASRTGRFYEQYF
cdr3_nt: TGTGCCAGCAGGACAGGGCGGTTCTACGAGCAGTACTTC

clone_size: -
v_call: TRBV13
j_call: TRBJ2-7
d_call: TRBD2
cdr3_aa: CASSLGELAGGTYEQYF
cdr3_nt: TGTGCCAGCAGCTTAGGCGAACTAGCGGGAGGCACCTACGAGCAGTACTTC

clone_size: -
v_call: TRBV29-1
j_call: TRBJ1-4
d_call: -
cdr3_aa: CSAGETNEKLFF
cdr3_nt: TGCAGCGCCGGCGAGACTAATGAAAAACTGTTTTTT

clone_size: many
v_call: TRBV7-2
j_call: TRBJ1-1
d_call: -
cdr3_aa: CASSLTYSHPNTEAFF
cdr3_nt: TGTGCCAGCAGCTTAACGTACAGCCACCCTAACACTGAAGCTTTCTTT

clone_size: -
v_call: TRBV7-3
j_call: TRBJ1-2
d_call: -
cdr3_aa: CASSFNRDGGYTF
cdr3_nt: TGTGCCAGCAGCTTTAACAGGGACGGAGGCTACACCTTC

clone_size: once
v_call: TRBV11-2
j_call: TRBJ2-2
d_call: -
cdr3_aa: CASSLEPGRGELFF
cdr3_nt: TGTGCCAGCAGCTTAGAACCCGGCCGCGGGGAGCTGTTTTTT

clone_size: -
v_call: TRBV19
j_call: TRBJ2-7
d_call: TRBD2
cdr3_aa: CASRPSGKRGDSYEQYF
cdr3_nt: TGTGCCAGTAGACCATCCGGGAAGCGGGGGGACTCCTACGAGCAGTACTTC

clone_size: -
v_call: TRBV7-7
j_call: TRBJ2-2
d_call: TRBD1
cdr3_aa: CASSSDRDTGELFF
cdr3_nt: TGTGCTAGCAGCTCAGACAGGGACACCGGGGAGCTGTTTTTT

clone_size: -
v_call: TRBV27
j_call: TRBJ1-2
d_call: TRBD1
cdr3_aa: CASRPNRGMRLYGYTF
cdr3_nt: TGTGCCAGCAGGCCCAACAGGGGTATGCGGCTCTATGGCTACACCTTC

clone_size: -
v_call: TRBV27
j_call: TRBJ2-7
d_call: TRBD2
cdr3_aa: CASSLAGGDEQYF
cdr3_nt: TGTGCCAGCAGTTTAGCGGGAGGCGACGAGCAGTACTTC